The source of this T cell receptor (beta chain) is a study of cytomegalovirus exposure and HLA in healthy donors. Study observations and caveats: A cluster of highly shared sequence variants was likely a sequencing artifact.

Donors had nominal health at sampling but likely had unrecorded immune exposures. CDR3 length: 16 amino acids. Germline lookup yields CDR1 MNHEY and CDR2 SMNVEV (reference sequence). V was cut by 6 bases and J by 3 bases, with 21 bases left in between. To note about this clone: What it binds is not known.

60 Vbeta and 13 Jbeta primers were used in PCR. The method was immunoSEQ multiplex PCR; TCRdb's version includes in-frame clones alone and lacks a portion of them. This table holds roughly 130,000 clones, about three quarters found once. The sequencing input was PBMCs. This chain joins TRBV27 and TRBJ2-7, with D possibly matching TRBD1 (5 bases). The receptor's source is a woman between 35 and 50 years old in good health and CMV-seronegative. This CDR3 is CASRPHLGHGNYEQYF. Written as DNA, the CDR3 is TGTGCCAGCAGACCCCACCTAGGACATGGCAACTACGAGCAGTACTTC.